These T cell receptor beta chains were read from a single sample in a study of cytomegalovirus exposure and HLA in healthy donors. Method: immunoSEQ multiplex PCR; TCRdb's copy keeps in-frame clones and lacks some. Of 90,000 to 120,000 clones in the sample, approximately 79% were seen once. Sample: PBMCs. The receptors were sampled from a man aged 18 to 35 in good health and CMV-seronegative. The CDR3 runs from the conserved cysteine through the conserved F or W. The order of the fields is D gene, J gene, V gene, clone size, CDR3 DNA, CDR3 protein. A D gene is named only where the DNA matches it firmly. Only some rows state a clone size, as once, few, many or a class for expanded clones.

.,TRBJ1-1,TRBV18,medium-sized,TGTGCCAGCTCTCCGACGGGGGGCGGTTCTGAAGCTTTCTTT,CASSPTGGGSEAFF
.,TRBJ2-2,TRBV5-5,few,TGTGCCAGCAGCCAGGGATCCGGGGAGCTGTTTTTT,CASSQGSGELFF
.,TRBJ2-3,TRBV7-8,.,TGTGCCAGCAGCGCCACAGGGGGGGAAAGAGATACGCAGTATTTT,CASSATGGERDTQYF
.,TRBJ2-2,TRBV27,once,.,CASSSSTSGANTGELFF
TRBD2,TRBJ2-5,TRBV19,.,TGTGCCAGTAGTATGGTACTAGCGGGGGTAAGCCAAGAGACCCAGTACTTC,CASSMVLAGVSQETQYF
TRBD1,TRBJ2-5,TRBV14,once,TGTGCCAGCAGCTACAAGGGGACAGGGAGGCGGGAAGAGACCCAGTACTTC,CASSYKGTGRREETQYF
.,TRBJ2-3,TRBV29-1,many,TGCAGCGTTCAGTTTAGCACAGATACGCAGTATTTT,CSVQFSTDTQYF
TRBD1,TRBJ1-6,TRBV5-4,.,TGTGCCAGCAGCTTAATGACAGGGAGCTATAATTCACCCCTCCACTTT,CASSLMTGSYNSPLHF
TRBD2,TRBJ2-3,TRBV6-1,.,TGTGCCAGCAGTGAAACCCTAGCGGCCACAGATACGCAGTATTTT,CASSETLAATDTQYF
.,TRBJ1-4,TRBV2,.,TGTGCCAGCAGCAGCCCAGACAAGGCGAATGAAAAACTGTTTTTT,CASSSPDKANEKLFF
.,TRBJ2-2,TRBV5-4,.,TGTGCCAGCAGCCGGAGGAAAGAAGGGGAGCTGTTTTTT,CASSRRKEGELFF
.,TRBJ1-1,TRBV7-8,few,TGTGCCAGCAGCGTTTCGGACATGAACACTGAAGCTTTCTTT,CASSVSDMNTEAFF
TRBD1,TRBJ1-2,TRBV6-4,.,TGTGCCAGCAGTGGGGGACAGAAATATGGCTACACCTTC,CASSGGQKYGYTF
.,TRBJ2-7,TRBV30,.,TGTGCCTGGAGTTTTTGGGGCGGGACAGATAATTACTACGAGCAGTACTTC,CAWSFWGGTDNYYEQYF
.,TRBJ1-1,TRBV9,.,TGTGCCAGCAGCCCTGAGTATCTGAACACTGAAGCTTTCTTT,CASSPEYLNTEAFF
.,TRBJ1-2,TRBV15,.,TGTGCCACCGCCCGACCCGACTTCAACTATGGCTACACCTTC,CATARPDFNYGYTF
TRBD1,TRBJ2-3,TRBV5-5,few,TGTGCCAGCAGCTCAGGGGGCGCAGATACGCAGTATTTT,CASSSGGADTQYF
.,TRBJ1-1,TRBV5-5,.,TGTGCCAGCAGCTTGGCCGGGGGATTGAACACTGAAGCTTTCTTT,CASSLAGGLNTEAFF
TRBD2,TRBJ2-7,TRBV27,.,TGTGCCAGCTCAGCGGGGGGATTCTACGAGCAGTACTTC,CASSAGGFYEQYF
TRBD2,TRBJ2-3,TRBV4-2,.,TGTGCCAGCAGCCAAGATACAGCGGGGGGGCCGAAAGATACGCAGTATTTT,CASSQDTAGGPKDTQYF
.,TRBJ1-3,TRBV6-5,.,TGTGCCAGCAGTTACGGGCTTCCCGTGCAAGGAAACACCATATATTTT,CASSYGLPVQGNTIYF
.,TRBJ1-6,TRBV7-2,.,TGTGCCAGCACCGGGACACAAAATTCACCCCTCCACTTT,CASTGTQNSPLHF
.,TRBJ2-3,TRBV5-4,.,TGTGCCAGCAGCCCGCGACAGACAGATACGCAGTATTTT,CASSPRQTDTQYF
TRBD1,TRBJ2-7,TRBV28,.,TGTGCCAGCACCTTCCGGGACAGGGGGCGTGAGCAGTACTTC,CASTFRDRGREQYF
TRBD2,TRBJ2-3,TRBV27,.,TGTGCCAGCAGCCCGAGGACTAGCTCAGATACGCAGTATTTT,CASSPRTSSDTQYF
.,TRBJ2-1,TRBV15,.,TGTGCCACCAGCAGGACGCGGGGGCTTGGCAATGAGCAGTTCTTC,CATSRTRGLGNEQFF
.,TRBJ1-2,TRBV28,.,TGTGCCAGCAGCTCTGAGAGGGGGTGGCCCTATGGCTACACCTTC,CASSSERGWPYGYTF
TRBD1,TRBJ1-6,TRBV28,.,TGTGCCAGCAGTGCTCCGGGACAGAATTCACCCCTCCACTTT,CASSAPGQNSPLHF